These 15 T cell receptor beta chains originate from one sample sequenced in a study of CD8 T cells in ankylosing spondylitis. TCRdb recomputed calls from the 5' RACE reads with MiXCR, one row per CDR3 protein. The sample lists 250,000 to 400,000 distinct CDR3 sequences, approximately 10% occurring once. The sample taken for sequencing was blood, either unsorted or a sorted T cell fraction (not recorded which). Receptors originate from a female donor with ankylosing spondylitis or in good health (not recorded which).

This clonotype was counted many times. In nucleotides, the CDR3 is TGCAGTGCCGGAGGACTAGCGCTACAGTTCTTC. Protein product: CSAGGLALQFF. The chain uses TRBV20-1 and TRBJ2-1; 9 positions match TRBD2. Germline CDR1 is DFQATT and CDR2 is SNEGSKA (reference sequence). J was trimmed by 13 bases and V by 6 bases; bases with no gene match: 7. This CDR3 has 11 residues.

V is TRBV5-6 and J is TRBJ2-7; D perhaps matches TRBD1 (5 bases). The CDR3 is made up of 16 amino acids. Between the trimmed V and J ends, which lost 4 bases and 2 bases, there was a span of 19 bases. Germline CDR1 reads SGHDT; CDR2 reads YYEEEE. The CDR3 DNA follows: TGTGCCAGCAGCCCCCGGGTCAGGGTCCGTACCTACGAGCAGTACTTC. Residues: CASSPRVRVRTYEQYF.

This clonotype showed up many times. This chain uses TRBV11-1 with TRBJ2-7; a possible D gene is TRBD1 (6 bases). The V gene lost 1 base and the J gene lost 5 bases, with 15 bases spanning the gap. The CDR3 runs 15 residues. CDR1 is SGHAT and CDR2 is FQDESV in the germline V gene (reference sequence). In DNA form, the CDR3 reads TGTGCCAGCAGCTTAGAAGGGGGATCCCGAAACGAGCAGTACTTC. This gives the protein CASSLEGGSRNEQYF.

This clonotype was observed at least ten times. The rearrangement joins TRBV7-2 to TRBJ1-1, with D unclear. V lost 1 base to trimming and J lost 2 bases, with 8 bases between them. In germline, CDR1 is SGHTA, CDR2 FQGNSA. The CDR3 is 14 amino acids. The CDR3 bases are TGTGCCAGCAGCTTAGACAGCGATAACACTGAAGCTTTCTTT. It codes for CASSLDSDNTEAFF.

This clonotype was seen repeatedly, ten times or more. V and J are TRBV9 and TRBJ2-2; 10 bases map to TRBD2. Germline CDR1 SGDLS, CDR2 YYNGEE. The CDR3 length is 15 residues. Germline trimming cut 2 bases from V and 4 bases from J; bases unmatched to any gene: 2. CDR3 sequence reads: CASSVSGRATGELFF. CDR3 nucleotide sequence: TGTGCCAGCAGCGTCAGCGGGAGGGCCACCGGGGAGCTGTTTTTT.

Ten or more counts support this clonotype. J is TRBJ2-3 and V is TRBV28; 10 bases are shared with TRBD2. Trimming took 10 bases from V and 2 from J; bases not matched to a gene: 9. The CDR3 sequence is 15 residues long. Germline V gene data show CDR1 as MDHEN and CDR2 as SYDVKM. The CDR3 is CATSASGGSTDTQYF. In DNA form, the CDR3 reads TGTGCCACCTCGGCTAGCGGGGGATCCACAGATACGCAGTATTTT. Variable domain in full (rest from reference TRBV28 and TRBJ2-3): DVKVTQSSRYLVKRTGEKVFLECVQDMDHENMFWYRQDPGLGLRLIYFSYDVKMKEKGDIPEGYSVSREKKERFSLILESASTNQTSMYLCATSASGGSTDTQYFGPGTRLTVL.

The chain employs TRBV27 and TRBJ2-2, with 10 bases that match TRBD1. This CDR3 comprises 17 residues. Losses at the gene ends were 3 bases for V and 4 bases for J; bases not matched to a gene: 8. The germline V gene has CDR1 MNHEY and CDR2 SMNVEV (reference sequence). DNA for the CDR3: TGTGCCAGCAGTTTGAGGGCGGGACAGGGGCCCACCGGGGAGCTGTTTTTT. The encoded protein is CASSLRAGQGPTGELFF.

This clonotype was observed at least ten times. The chain joins TRBV20-1 to TRBJ2-1; D tentatively fits TRBD1 or TRBD2 (5 bases each). Between the trimmed V and J ends, which lost 1 base and 16 bases, there was a span of 14 bases. Germline values: CDR1 DFQATT, CDR2 SNEGSKA (reference sequence). The CDR3 has 11 amino acids. The CDR3 reads CSARGQGEPFF. CDR3 nucleotide sequence: TGCAGTGCTAGAGGACAAGGGGAGCCTTTCTTC.

This clonotype has just a few counts. The CDR3 spells CSADAGASSETQYF. Here the CDR3 DNA reads TGCAGTGCGGATGCAGGGGCCTCCTCGGAGACCCAGTACTTC. This rearrangement joins TRBV20-1 to TRBJ2-5, with a weak D call TRBD1 (6 bases). Looked up from germline, CDR1 is DFQATT and CDR2 is SNEGSKA (reference sequence). The CDR3 contains 14 residues. V gave up 6 bases and J gave up 5 bases, with 19 bases separating them.

This rearrangement joins TRBV27 to TRBJ2-7; D perhaps matches TRBD1 (6 bases). The V end was cut by 5 bases, the J end by 3 bases, with 14 bases between. Germline loops: CDR1 MNHEY, CDR2 SMNVEV (reference sequence). The CDR3 runs 14 residues. CDR3 sequence: CASSATGTGYEQYF. DNA of the CDR3: TGTGCCAGCAGTGCCACAGGGACCGGCTACGAGCAGTACTTC.

Regarding this clonotype: A single base separates this from a much larger clone, so it may be a read error. This rearrangement joins TRBV28 to TRBJ1-5, with 7 bases aligning to TRBD1. CDR1 is MDHEN and CDR2 is SYDVKM in the germline V gene. The CDR3 extends over 16 amino acids. V shed 5 bases, J shed 4 bases, and the junction held 11 bases outside the gene matches. The chain's CDR3 is CASSDEGTESNQPQHF. As DNA, the CDR3 is TGTGCCAGCAGTGATGAGGGGACAGAGTCTAATCAGCCCCAGCATTTT.

The V gene is TRBV7-8, the J gene TRBJ1-6; a possible D gene is TRBD1 (5 bases). This CDR3 comprises 15 residues. The germline V and J ends were trimmed by 6 bases and 6 bases, with 15 bases remaining between them. The V gene's germline CDR1 is SGHVS and CDR2 FQNEAQ. CDR3 DNA sequence: TGTGCCAGCAGTCCTTTCACAGGCACTAATTCACCCCTCCACTTT. Residues: CASSPFTGTNSPLHF.

The sample holds many counts of this clonotype. The rearrangement uses TRBV6-5 and TRBJ2-7, with a possible D match to TRBD2 (6 bases). The V end lost 0 bases, the J end lost 6 bases, and 12 bases lay between the germline ends. The CDR3 length is 14 residues. The V gene's germline CDR1 is MNHEY and CDR2 SVGAGI. The CDR3 DNA is TGTGCCAGCAGTTACTCGGGGGGTTTGCGCGAGCAGTACTTC. Its translation: CASSYSGGLREQYF.

This clonotype was counted at least ten times. The J gene is TRBJ1-4, the V gene TRBV5-1, with 9 bases that match TRBD1. The CDR3 contains 16 residues. After removal of 4 bases from V and 7 bases from J, the junction contained 11 bases not matched to a gene. Germline lookup yields CDR1 SGHRS and CDR2 YFSETQ. CDR3 sequence: CASSQLVGTGIEKLFF. The CDR3, as DNA: TGCGCCAGCAGCCAACTCGTGGGGACAGGGATTGAAAAACTGTTTTTT.

This clonotype is a singleton in its sample. The chain carries TRBV5-1 and TRBJ1-1; D gene uncertain. Deletions cut 0 bases from V and 4 bases from J, with 7 bases between. CDR1 is SGHRS, CDR2 YFSETQ, per germline. The CDR3 loop spans 13 amino acids. The CDR3 reads CASSLVFGTEAFF. DNA for the CDR3: TGCGCCAGCAGCTTGGTTTTTGGCACTGAAGCTTTCTTT.